This entry features one T cell receptor (beta chain) sequence. The antigen is unknown. This specimen comes from a study of T cell responses to AZD1222 COVID-19 vaccine. Study-wide background: Pooled samples include second doses given at about 4 or 12 weeks. Notes on the study in general: Clonal diversity was possibly underestimated; the donors were predominantly white British and more often female.

TCRdb's copy holds only in-frame clones and misses some; the assay was immunoSEQ multiplex PCR. This repertoire shows about 210,000 clones, approximately 92% found once; its top ten account for 1% to 1.5%. The CDR3 is 14 amino acids. With 6 bases clipped from V and 9 bases from J, the junction kept 3 bases outside the gene matches. Germline V gives CDR1 ENHRY, CDR2 SYGVKD. This sequence was found in an adult in good health. J is TRBJ2-1 and V is TRBV10-3; TRBD2 aligns across 15 bases. Sequenced here: peripheral blood, sampled on day 0 of AZD1222 vaccination. CDR3 nucleotides: TGTGCCATCAGAGGGACTAGCGGGGGGACTGAGCAGTTCTTC. It codes for CAIRGTSGGTEQFF.